These T cell receptor beta chains were read from a single sample in a study of identifying expanded T cells in peripheral blood. The protocol was immunoSEQ multiplex PCR, while the TCRdb copy is restricted to in-frame clones and leaves out a portion. Altogether fewer than 60,000 clones are present, 65% to 90% being singletons, with the ten largest covering 14%. The specimen sequenced was blood. The receptors here all came from a person aged 18 to 70 in good health. CDR3s include the opening cysteine and the closing phenylalanine or tryptophan. The order of the fields is D gene, clone size, CDR3 length, J gene, V gene, CDR3 DNA, CDR3 protein. D genes are given only for firm matches. A clone size is listed for some rows: how often the clone was seen (once, few, many), or a class if it is expanded.

D gene: TRBD2; clone size: -; CDR3 length: 13; J gene: TRBJ2-7; V gene: TRBV27; CDR3 DNA: TGTGCCAGCAGTTTAGGGCCGGGAGGGGAGCAGTACTTC; CDR3 protein: CASSLGPGGEQYF
D gene: -; clone size: -; CDR3 length: 14; J gene: TRBJ1-4; V gene: TRBV11-2; CDR3 DNA: TGTGCCAGCAGGAAACCGGGACAATGGGAAAAACTGTTTTTT; CDR3 protein: CASRKPGQWEKLFF
D gene: -; clone size: -; CDR3 length: 14; J gene: TRBJ1-5; V gene: TRBV5-6; CDR3 DNA: TGTGCCAGCAGCTTACAGGGTTCCAATCAGCCCCAGCATTTT; CDR3 protein: CASSLQGSNQPQHF
D gene: TRBD1; clone size: -; CDR3 length: 14; J gene: TRBJ1-3; V gene: TRBV29-1; CDR3 DNA: TGCAGCGCAACAGGGGGCGAAGTTGGAAACACCATATATTTT; CDR3 protein: CSATGGEVGNTIYF
D gene: TRBD1; clone size: -; CDR3 length: 13; J gene: TRBJ1-1; V gene: TRBV6-6; CDR3 DNA: TGTGCCAGCAGGAGACAGGGTAACACTGAAGCTTTCTTT; CDR3 protein: CASRRQGNTEAFF
D gene: -; clone size: -; CDR3 length: 16; J gene: TRBJ1-1; V gene: TRBV19; CDR3 DNA: TGTGCCAGTAGGAGCACAGGGTTCCCGATGAACACTGAAGCTTTCTTT; CDR3 protein: CASRSTGFPMNTEAFF
D gene: TRBD2; clone size: few; CDR3 length: 15; J gene: TRBJ2-7; V gene: TRBV7-9; CDR3 DNA: TGTGCCAGCGTTGGGGGGGGATCTGACTCCTACGAGCAGTACTTC; CDR3 protein: CASVGGGSDSYEQYF
D gene: -; clone size: -; CDR3 length: 15; J gene: TRBJ2-5; V gene: TRBV6-1; CDR3 DNA: TGTGCCAGCAGTGAAACGCGATCGAATAGCGAGACCCAGTACTTC; CDR3 protein: CASSETRSNSETQYF
D gene: -; clone size: -; CDR3 length: 12; J gene: TRBJ1-1; V gene: TRBV28; CDR3 DNA: TGTGCCAGCAGTTCTTCCGGGACAGAAGCTTTCTTT; CDR3 protein: CASSSSGTEAFF
D gene: -; clone size: once; CDR3 length: 15; J gene: TRBJ1-5; V gene: TRBV6-1; CDR3 DNA: TGTGCCAGCAGGATCCGAGTTTATAGCAATCAGCCCCAGCATTTT; CDR3 protein: CASRIRVYSNQPQHF
D gene: -; clone size: -; CDR3 length: 15; J gene: TRBJ1-1; V gene: TRBV4-3; CDR3 DNA: TGCGCCAGCAGCCCGGAACTAGCAGTAACGACTGAAGCTTTCTTT; CDR3 protein: CASSPELAVTTEAFF
D gene: TRBD2; clone size: -; CDR3 length: 15; J gene: TRBJ2-3; V gene: TRBV4-1; CDR3 DNA: TGCGCCAGCAGCCAAGGACTAGCGGGAACAGATACGCAGTATTTT; CDR3 protein: CASSQGLAGTDTQYF
D gene: -; clone size: -; CDR3 length: 15; J gene: TRBJ2-3; V gene: TRBV5-1; CDR3 DNA: TGCGCCAGCAGCAACCATGGAGGAGGAACAGATACGCAGTATTTT; CDR3 protein: CASSNHGGGTDTQYF
D gene: -; clone size: -; CDR3 length: 13; J gene: TRBJ2-7; V gene: TRBV11-2; CDR3 DNA: TGTGCCAGCAGCTTAGGGGGCGGTTCGGGGCAGTACTTC; CDR3 protein: CASSLGGGSGQYF
D gene: -; clone size: -; CDR3 length: 13; J gene: TRBJ1-1; V gene: TRBV5-6; CDR3 DNA: TGTGCCAGCAGTTTCCGTAGGAACACTGAAGCTTTCTTT; CDR3 protein: CASSFRRNTEAFF
D gene: TRBD1; clone size: -; CDR3 length: 13; J gene: TRBJ2-7; V gene: TRBV30; CDR3 DNA: TGTGCCTGGGAAAGACAGGGCTCCTACGAGCAGTACTTC; CDR3 protein: CAWERQGSYEQYF
D gene: TRBD2; clone size: -; CDR3 length: 15; J gene: TRBJ2-3; V gene: TRBV7-9; CDR3 DNA: TGTGCCAGCCGCCCACCGGGACTAGCTTCAGATACGCAGTATTTT; CDR3 protein: CASRPPGLASDTQYF
D gene: TRBD2; clone size: -; CDR3 length: 17; J gene: TRBJ2-1; V gene: TRBV9; CDR3 DNA: TGTGCCAGCAGCGGGACTAGCGGGGGGCCCTTAGGCAATGAGCAGTTCTTC; CDR3 protein: CASSGTSGGPLGNEQFF
D gene: TRBD1; clone size: -; CDR3 length: 14; J gene: TRBJ1-5; V gene: TRBV30; CDR3 DNA: TGTGCCTGGAGGGGACAGGGTATCGCTCAGCCCCAGCATTTT; CDR3 protein: CAWRGQGIAQPQHF
D gene: -; clone size: -; CDR3 length: 13; J gene: TRBJ1-4; V gene: TRBV7-8; CDR3 DNA: TGTGCCAGCAGCCCCGGCAGTCGAGAAAAACTGTTTTTT; CDR3 protein: CASSPGSREKLFF
D gene: TRBD2; clone size: -; CDR3 length: 16; J gene: TRBJ2-5; V gene: TRBV4-2; CDR3 DNA: TGTGCCAGCAGCCAAGGATCGGGAGGGGGGCAAGAGACCCAGTACTTC; CDR3 protein: CASSQGSGGGQETQYF
D gene: TRBD2; clone size: -; CDR3 length: 16; J gene: TRBJ2-2; V gene: TRBV5-1; CDR3 DNA: TGCGCCAGCAGCACCGGACTAGCGGTGAACACCGGGGAGCTGTTTTTT; CDR3 protein: CASSTGLAVNTGELFF
D gene: -; clone size: -; CDR3 length: 13; J gene: TRBJ1-1; V gene: TRBV5-1; CDR3 DNA: TGCGCCAGCAGCTTGGGAGGCGGACAGGAAGCTTTCTTT; CDR3 protein: CASSLGGGQEAFF
D gene: -; clone size: -; CDR3 length: 16; J gene: TRBJ2-3; V gene: TRBV30; CDR3 DNA: TGTGCCTGGAGTGGGGAGCAGCGGGCACGCACAGATACGCAGTATTTT; CDR3 protein: CAWSGEQRARTDTQYF
D gene: TRBD2; clone size: -; CDR3 length: 14; J gene: TRBJ2-7; V gene: TRBV7-9; CDR3 DNA: TGTGCCAGCAGCCTAGCGGGAGCACAGTACGAGCAGTACTTC; CDR3 protein: CASSLAGAQYEQYF
D gene: -; clone size: -; CDR3 length: 14; J gene: TRBJ2-5; V gene: TRBV5-1; CDR3 DNA: TGCGCCAGCAGCTTGGATGCGGGGACAGAGACCCAGTACTTC; CDR3 protein: CASSLDAGTETQYF
D gene: TRBD1; clone size: -; CDR3 length: 17; J gene: TRBJ1-4; V gene: TRBV18; CDR3 DNA: TGTGCCAGCTCACCACCAGGGACAGGGATTACTAATGAAAAACTGTTTTTT; CDR3 protein: CASSPPGTGITNEKLFF
D gene: -; clone size: -; CDR3 length: 14; J gene: TRBJ2-7; V gene: TRBV10-2; CDR3 DNA: TGCGCCAGCAGGCCCCTCGGCCCTAGGGGCGAGCAGTACTTC; CDR3 protein: CASRPLGPRGEQYF
D gene: -; clone size: once; CDR3 length: 14; J gene: TRBJ1-1; V gene: TRBV7-9; CDR3 DNA: TGTGCCAGCGGTCGATCAGGCCGGAACACTGAAGCTTTCTTT; CDR3 protein: CASGRSGRNTEAFF
D gene: TRBD2; clone size: -; CDR3 length: 18; J gene: TRBJ2-4; V gene: TRBV5-4; CDR3 DNA: TGTGCCAGCAGCTCCGGGAGGGAAAGGGGAAGGGCCAAAAACATTCAGTACTTC; CDR3 protein: CASSSGRERGRAKNIQYF
D gene: -; clone size: -; CDR3 length: 13; J gene: TRBJ2-5; V gene: TRBV7-2; CDR3 DNA: TGTGCCAGCAGCTTACGGGAACAAGAGACCCAGTACTTC; CDR3 protein: CASSLREQETQYF
D gene: -; clone size: -; CDR3 length: 14; J gene: TRBJ2-7; V gene: TRBV6-6; CDR3 DNA: TGTGCCAGCAGTCCCACTGGGGGATTCGGCGAGCAGTACTTC; CDR3 protein: CASSPTGGFGEQYF
D gene: TRBD1; clone size: -; CDR3 length: 16; J gene: TRBJ2-6; V gene: TRBV6-5; CDR3 DNA: TGTGCCAGCAGTTACGGGACAGGGACTGGGGCCAACGTCCTGACTTTC; CDR3 protein: CASSYGTGTGANVLTF
D gene: TRBD2; clone size: -; CDR3 length: 13; J gene: TRBJ2-3; V gene: TRBV5-1; CDR3 DNA: TGCGCCAGCAGGCGGGGGGACACAGATACGCAGTATTTT; CDR3 protein: CASRRGDTDTQYF
D gene: TRBD2; clone size: -; CDR3 length: 14; J gene: TRBJ2-2; V gene: TRBV18; CDR3 DNA: TGTGCCAGCTCACTTGGGACTAGCAGCGGGGAGCTGTTTTTT; CDR3 protein: CASSLGTSSGELFF
D gene: -; clone size: -; CDR3 length: 14; J gene: TRBJ1-6; V gene: TRBV7-9; CDR3 DNA: TGTGCCAGCAGCTTAGAACAGGTCCGGTCACCCCTCCACTTT; CDR3 protein: CASSLEQVRSPLHF
D gene: -; clone size: -; CDR3 length: 17; J gene: TRBJ1-2; V gene: TRBV6-4; CDR3 DNA: TGTGCCAGCAGTTACACAAGCGCTACAAAATACAACTATGGCTACACCTTC; CDR3 protein: CASSYTSATKYNYGYTF
D gene: TRBD1; clone size: -; CDR3 length: 15; J gene: TRBJ1-1; V gene: TRBV29-1; CDR3 DNA: TGCAGCGTTCAGAATCCTGGACAGGGCAACACTGAAGCTTTCTTT; CDR3 protein: CSVQNPGQGNTEAFF
D gene: -; clone size: -; CDR3 length: 17; J gene: TRBJ2-6; V gene: TRBV5-1; CDR3 DNA: TGCGCCAGCAGCTTCGCAGGGCACAGCTCTGGGGCCAACGTCCTGACTTTC; CDR3 protein: CASSFAGHSSGANVLTF
D gene: TRBD2; clone size: -; CDR3 length: 14; J gene: TRBJ2-1; V gene: TRBV5-1; CDR3 DNA: TGCGCCAGCAGCTTGGAAGGGAGGGAGGATGAGCAGTTCTTC; CDR3 protein: CASSLEGREDEQFF
D gene: TRBD2; clone size: -; CDR3 length: 15; J gene: TRBJ2-7; V gene: TRBV30; CDR3 DNA: TGTGCCTGGAGGGCTCCGGACTGGGGAGGGGACGAGCAGTACTTC; CDR3 protein: CAWRAPDWGGDEQYF
D gene: -; clone size: -; CDR3 length: 11; J gene: TRBJ1-1; V gene: TRBV29-1; CDR3 DNA: TGCAGCGTTGTTGTTGGCGCTGAAGCTTTCTTT; CDR3 protein: CSVVVGAEAFF
D gene: -; clone size: few; CDR3 length: 15; J gene: TRBJ2-7; V gene: TRBV6-1; CDR3 DNA: TGTGCCAGCAGTGAAAATCTGGACAGCACCTACGAGCAGTACTTC; CDR3 protein: CASSENLDSTYEQYF
D gene: TRBD2; clone size: large; CDR3 length: 14; J gene: TRBJ2-1; V gene: TRBV13; CDR3 DNA: TGTGCCAGCAGCCGGGCTAGCGGGAGCAATGAGCAGTTCTTC; CDR3 protein: CASSRASGSNEQFF
D gene: -; clone size: -; CDR3 length: 12; J gene: TRBJ2-7; V gene: TRBV6-6; CDR3 DNA: TGTGCCAGCAGTCTCCAGGCCCCCGAGCAGTACTTC; CDR3 protein: CASSLQAPEQYF
D gene: -; clone size: -; CDR3 length: 11; J gene: TRBJ1-2; V gene: TRBV10-2; CDR3 DNA: TGCGCCAGCGGGGAGACCGGCCGTGGCACCTTC; CDR3 protein: CASGETGRGTF
D gene: -; clone size: once; CDR3 length: 16; J gene: TRBJ2-3; V gene: TRBV7-9; CDR3 DNA: TGTGCCAGCAGCTTAGCGAAGAGGCCTGCGGGGGATACGCAGTATTTT; CDR3 protein: CASSLAKRPAGDTQYF
D gene: -; clone size: few; CDR3 length: 17; J gene: TRBJ1-2; V gene: TRBV5-1; CDR3 DNA: TGCGCCAGCAGCTTGACGGTGACGGGCCGCGGGGACTATGGCTACACCTTC; CDR3 protein: CASSLTVTGRGDYGYTF
D gene: -; clone size: -; CDR3 length: 12; J gene: TRBJ2-5; V gene: TRBV2; CDR3 DNA: TGTGCCAGCAGTGAAGCCCGAGAGACCCAGTACTTC; CDR3 protein: CASSEARETQYF
D gene: TRBD2; clone size: -; CDR3 length: 16; J gene: TRBJ2-1; V gene: TRBV9; CDR3 DNA: TGTGCCAGCAGCGTAGCTTTGGCGGGAGGACTTGCGGAGCAGTTCTTC; CDR3 protein: CASSVALAGGLAEQFF
D gene: -; clone size: once; CDR3 length: 13; J gene: TRBJ2-7; V gene: TRBV15; CDR3 DNA: TGTGCCACCAGCAGAGGGGGGACGGTCGAGCAGTACTTC; CDR3 protein: CATSRGGTVEQYF
D gene: TRBD1; clone size: -; CDR3 length: 15; J gene: TRBJ2-4; V gene: TRBV5-5; CDR3 DNA: TGTGCCAGCAGCTTGGTGGCAGGGGGCGCGAACATTCAGTACTTC; CDR3 protein: CASSLVAGGANIQYF
D gene: -; clone size: -; CDR3 length: 14; J gene: TRBJ1-1; V gene: TRBV7-2; CDR3 DNA: TGTGCCAGCTCAACAGGGCACTTGACCACTGAAGCTTTCTTT; CDR3 protein: CASSTGHLTTEAFF
D gene: TRBD2; clone size: -; CDR3 length: 15; J gene: TRBJ2-1; V gene: TRBV9; CDR3 DNA: TGTGCCAGCAGCACTACTAGCGGGAGGACCAATGAGCAGTTCTTC; CDR3 protein: CASSTTSGRTNEQFF